The clone carrying this T cell receptor (beta chain) is termed medium-sized. What it binds is not known. This record comes from a study of HIV-infected patients and healthy controls. Roughly three months, about 14 weeks, into antiretroviral therapy, follow-up blood was collected. No cell fractionation was done, so the repertoire covers all unsorted peripheral blood T cells. Study-level results: Compared with controls, mean Gini indices were significantly raised in HIV-infected repertoires, possibly indicating oligoclonality. Size-matched repertoire data failed to replicate the apparent Gini index recovery after therapy in HIV-infected patients. HIV-infected patients shared fewer CDR3 sequences between individuals than healthy controls.

Reverse transcription used around 540 ng RNA and constant-region primers for alpha and beta. Using multiplexing indices, alpha and beta chain libraries were generated apart by chain-specific third strand synthesis. Each molecule carried a 12-nucleotide identifier made of two joined random hexamers added before amplification. TCRdb analysed the 5' RACE reads with MiXCR anew, one entry per CDR3 protein. Among about 3,800 distinct CDR3 sequences listed, approximately 8.5% were seen once. Sequenced material: blood, taken during antiretroviral therapy. The sequence came from an adult with HIV infection.

The DNA of the CDR3 is TGTGCCAGCAGTTACTCCTGGACAGGGGGGTACACTGAAGCTTTCTTT. Protein product: CASSYSWTGGYTEAFF. The chain has TRBV6-2 or TRBV6-3 and TRBJ1-1; 10 positions match TRBD1. Germline CDR1 and CDR2: MNHEY and SVGEGT. V gave up 0 bases and J gave up 3 bases; unmatched junction bases: 4. This CDR3 region has 16 residues.